These 30 T cell receptor beta chains were sequenced from one sample in a study of T cells in Graves' hyperthyroidism and ophthalmopathy. Amplification yielded TCR beta CDR3 regions, with RNA transcripts as the source. The HTBI set primed first-round TCR CDR3 RT-PCR. TCRdb re-analysed the multiplex PCR reads in MiXCR, keeping a single row per CDR3 protein. The data hold some 98,000 distinct CDR3 sequences, with around 37% observed a single time. Sample: peripheral blood or thyroid tissue (not recorded which). Every receptor here comes from a woman aged 25 to 39 with Graves' hyperthyroidism.

This clonotype was detected ten times or more. V gene TRBV28 combines with J gene TRBJ1-5, with no clear D. CDR1 and CDR2 (germline): MDHEN, SYDVKM. The CDR3 covers 14 residues. Deletions cut 6 bases from V and 7 bases from J, with 16 bases between. CDR3 nucleotides: TGTGCCAGCAGCCCAGCGGGGATGAGCCAGCCCCAGCATTTT. Protein: CASSPAGMSQPQHF. The variable domain in full, completed from reference TRBV28 and TRBJ1-5, reads DVKVTQSSRYLVKRTGEKVFLECVQDMDHENMFWYRQDPGLGLRLIYFSYDVKMKEKGDIPEGYSVSREKKERFSLILESASTNQTSMYLCASSPAGMSQPQHFGDGTRLSIL.

Of note for this clonotype: Because the CDR3's place on the DNA is in doubt, the DNA is left out and the CDR3 is given as listed by TCRdb. The chain couples TRBV11-2 to TRBJ1-5; the listed D gene, TRBD1, was not tested against the DNA. The CDR3 numbers 20 amino acids, ends counted. Germline lookup yields CDR1 SGHAT and CDR2 FQNNGV. The chain's CDR3 is CASSFYICSAKDRITEPQHF.

This clonotype was observed many times. V and J are TRBV7-2 and TRBJ1-5; maybe TRBD1 (5 bases). The V gene's germline CDR1 is SGHTA and CDR2 FQGNSA. CDR3 length: 17 residues. Trimming left V 5 bases short and J 0 bases short, with 17 bases between. The CDR3 bases are TGTGCCAGCAGCGTCTGGGTGGGGGGATTTAGCAATCAGCCCCAGCATTTT. Translation: CASSVWVGGFSNQPQHF.

Worth noting for this clonotype: An end of the junction differs from the germline gene, which may be a read error. The V gene is TRBV20-1, the J gene TRBJ2-2; weak D call: TRBD1 (6 bases). The CDR3 totals 15 residues. The germline V gene has CDR1 DFQATT and CDR2 SNEGSKA (reference sequence). CDR3 region: CSARGAGANIGEPFF. Written as DNA, the CDR3 is TGCAGTGCTAGAGGTGCAGGGGCGAACATCGGGGAGCCGTTTTTT.

This clonotype occurred many times. This chain connects TRBV5-1 to TRBJ2-7; possible D gene TRBD1, 5 bases. Trimming pared 0 bases from V and 6 bases from J, leaving 10 bases between. This CDR3 has 13 amino acids. The germline gives CDR1 SGHRS, CDR2 YFSETQ. CDR3 sequence reads: CASSLGQGPEQYF. CDR3 sequence (DNA): TGCGCCAGCAGCTTGGGTCAGGGCCCCGAGCAGTACTTC.

This CDR3 reads CATSSASGTASFYGYTF. The CDR3, as DNA: TGTGCCACCAGCAGCGCTTCCGGGACAGCTTCATTCTATGGCTACACCTTC. V gene TRBV15 combines with J gene TRBJ1-2; 7 nucleotides align to TRBD1. J lost 4 bases, V lost 3 bases, and 14 bases had no gene match. Germline CDR1 reads LNHNV; CDR2 reads YYDKDF (reference sequence). There are 17 residues in the CDR3. Combining the CDR3 with reference TRBV15 and TRBJ1-2 gives the whole variable domain DAMVIQNPRYQVTQFGKPVTLSCSQTLNHNVMYWYQQKSSQAPKLLFHYYDKDFNNEADTPDNFQSRRPNTSFCFLDIRSPGLGDTAMYLCATSSASGTASFYGYTFGSGTRLTVV.

This clonotype was seen more than once but under ten times. The chain combines TRBV11-2 with TRBJ2-5, with 9 bases aligning to TRBD2. The CDR3 has 14 residues. The germline V gene has CDR1 SGHAT and CDR2 FQNNGV. With V trimmed by 11 bases and J by 5 bases, 12 bases remained unmatched. Written as DNA, the CDR3 is TGTGCCTGCGCGGGAGTAGCGGGAGTGGAGACCCAGTACTTC. It yields the protein CACAGVAGVETQYF.

On this clonotype itself: This may stem from a read error, because a much larger clone lies one nucleotide away. The rearrangement joins TRBV30 to TRBJ1-1; no clear D gene. The CDR3 is made up of 13 amino acids. V gave up 2 bases and J gave up 6 bases, with 13 bases separating them. Germline lookup yields CDR1 GTSNPN and CDR2 SVGIG (reference sequence). The CDR3 reads CAWSPYLDAEAFF. The CDR3 coding sequence is TGTGCCTGGAGTCCGTACCTTGATGCTGAAGCTTTCTTT. Supplemented by reference TRBV30 and TRBJ1-1, the full variable domain reads SQTIHQWPATLVQPVGSPLSLECTVEGTSNPNLYWYRQAAGRGLQLLFYSVGIGQISSEVPQNLSASRPQDRQFILSSKKLLLSDSGFYLCAWSPYLDAEAFFGQGTRLTVV.

This clonotype showed up many times. The chain employs TRBV7-9 and TRBJ2-5; 7 bases fit TRBD1. The V segment lost 1 base and the J segment 7 bases; nucleotides outside the gene matches: 12. CDR3 size: 16 residues. CDR1 and CDR2 from the germline V gene are SEHNR and FQNEAQ (reference sequence). CDR3: CASSLVRDSAPGTQYF. In nucleotides, the CDR3 is TGTGCCAGCAGCTTAGTTAGGGACAGCGCGCCGGGGACCCAGTACTTC. Based on the CDR3 plus reference TRBV7-9 and TRBJ2-5, the full variable domain is DTGVSQNPRHKITKRGQNVTFRCDPISEHNRLYWYRQTLGQGPEFLTYFQNEAQLEKSRLLSDRFSAERPKGSFSTLEIQRTEQGDSAMYLCASSLVRDSAPGTQYFGPGTRLLVL.

This clonotype was counted only a few times. The rearrangement links TRBV7-3 to TRBJ2-7, with 7 nucleotides matching TRBD2. This CDR3 comprises 17 residues. Germline loops: CDR1 SGHTA, CDR2 FQGTGA. J gave up 4 bases and V 8 bases, and 20 bases lay outside the gene matches. The CDR3 loop reads CASSRSPSAGEAYEQYF. DNA for the CDR3: TGTGCCAGCTCACGCTCTCCTTCGGCGGGAGAAGCGTACGAGCAGTACTTC.

In DNA form, the CDR3 reads TGTGCCAGCTCACCACTTGGGGGCTGGGGCAATCAGCCCCAGCATTTT. It encodes CASSPLGGWGNQPQHF. The J gene is TRBJ1-5, the V gene TRBV7-2; tentatively, D is TRBD1 (6 bases). The germline V gene has CDR1 SGHTA and CDR2 FQGNSA. This CDR3 has 16 amino acids. Trimming removed 8 bases from V and 2 bases from J, with 19 bases in between.

With respect to this clonotype: A read error may explain this, as a much larger clone is one base away. The V and J genes are TRBV2 and TRBJ2-7; D is possibly TRBD1 (6 bases). The CDR3 is made up of 14 amino acids. Germline lookup yields CDR1 SNHLY and CDR2 FYNNEI. The CDR3 protein is CTSSPHRTDYEQYF. The CDR3 DNA reads TGTACCAGCAGCCCCCACCGGACAGACTACGAGCAGTACTTC.

V gene TRBV7-3 combines with J gene TRBJ1-1; D is unclear. The V gene lost 2 bases and the J gene lost 1 base, with 11 bases spanning the gap. In germline, CDR1 is SGHTA, CDR2 FQGTGA. The CDR3 is 15 residues long. The CDR3 nucleotides read TGTGCCAGCAGCTTAGCCCCCACAGCGAACACTGAAGCTTTCTTT. This translates into CASSLAPTANTEAFF.

As concerns this clonotype: A read error may be the cause here, since a much bigger clone is one base away. The chain recombines TRBV20-1 with TRBJ2-3, with no clear D. V dropped 6 bases and J dropped 6 bases, with 16 bases sitting between them. The CDR3 contains 13 residues. Per germline, CDR1 DFQATT and CDR2 SNEGSKA (reference sequence). CDR3 sequence: CSARRNSADTQYF. In DNA, the CDR3 is TGCAGTGCGAGACGCAACTCGGCGGATACGCAGTATTTT.

Of note for this clonotype: The DNA is left out, because the CDR3 cannot be placed on it with certainty; the CDR3 is given as TCRdb lists it. This chain joins TRBV7-2 and TRBJ2-5; TRBD2, as called in the table, went unchecked against the DNA. The CDR3 comprises 20 residues, both ends counted. CDR1 and CDR2 from the germline V gene are SGHTA and FQGNSA. This CDR3 is CASSFYICSAGTSGRETQYF.

This clonotype was seen at least ten times. J is TRBJ2-3 and V is TRBV10-3; D may be TRBD1 (5 bases). The CDR3 runs 14 residues. Deletions cut 7 bases from V and 2 bases from J, with 13 bases between. Germline V gene lookup returns CDR1 ENHRY and CDR2 SYGVKD. As DNA, the CDR3 is TGTGCCATCACGAGGTGGGGCACCACAGATACGCAGTATTTT. Its translation is CAITRWGTTDTQYF.

The chain links TRBV28 to TRBJ2-7; 11 nucleotides line up with TRBD1. J lost 6 bases, V lost 6 bases, and 7 bases had no gene match. From germline, CDR1 is MDHEN and CDR2 SYDVKM. The CDR3 runs 14 residues. The CDR3 region has the DNA TGTGCCAGCAGCCTGGACAGGGGGCGCGGCGAGCAGTACTTC. It is translated as CASSLDRGRGEQYF.

The rearrangement joins TRBV20-1 to TRBJ2-5; 7 nucleotides line up with TRBD2. Trimming removed 5 bases from V and 4 bases from J; junction bases left unmatched: 7. The CDR3 has 13 residues. CDR1 and CDR2 from the germline V gene are DFQATT and SNEGSKA (reference sequence). CDR3 DNA sequence: TGCAGTGCTCCAGACGCGGGAGTAGAGACCCAGTACTTC. This gives the protein CSAPDAGVETQYF.

This clonotype was detected ten times or more. The genes are TRBV5-1 and TRBJ2-5, with TRBD2 matching over 9 bases. V lost 1 base to trimming and J lost 5 bases; unmatched junction nucleotides: 15. Germline V gives CDR1 SGHRS, CDR2 YFSETQ. CDR3 size: 18 residues. The CDR3, as DNA: TGCGCCAGCAGCTTGCGATTTGCTAGCGGGGTTCTATTGGAGACCCAGTACTTC. Its protein product is CASSLRFASGVLLETQYF.

The rearrangement joins TRBV2 to TRBJ2-7, with D possibly being TRBD1 (6 bases). Germline V CDR1 and CDR2: SNHLY, FYNNEI. The CDR3 length is 11 residues. V was shortened by 7 bases and J by 4 bases, with 8 bases between the two germline ends. The DNA for the CDR3 is TGTGCCAGCACTCAGGGGTACGAGCAGTACTTC. Its protein is CASTQGYEQYF.

There are many counts of this clonotype. The gene calls are TRBV6-5 and TRBJ1-4, with TRBD1 as a possible D gene (5 bases). V lost 5 bases and J 4 bases, leaving 11 bases between the germline ends. The CDR3 is made up of 14 amino acids. CDR1 is MNHEY, CDR2 SVGAGI, per germline. The CDR3 spells CASSGTDLNEKLFF. CDR3 nucleotide sequence: TGTGCCAGCAGTGGGACGGACCTTAATGAAAAACTGTTTTTT.

The V and J genes are TRBV10-3 and TRBJ2-5, with D tentatively TRBD1 (6 bases). Germline values: CDR1 ENHRY, CDR2 SYGVKD. The V end was cut by 4 bases, the J end by 5 bases, with 11 bases between. The CDR3 consists of 13 residues. The CDR3 region has the DNA TGTGCCATCAGTGGAGCAACAGGGGAGACCCAGTACTTC. Translated: CAISGATGETQYF.

Notes on this clonotype: A much larger clone differs by one base, so this may be a read error. This sequence joins TRBV7-8 and TRBJ2-3, with TRBD2 identical over 8 bases. The CDR3 length is 17 residues. CDR1 and CDR2 (germline): SGHVS, FQNEAQ. This chain's CDR3 is CASCLANERERPDTQYF. Written as DNA, the CDR3 is TGTGCCAGCTGCTTAGCCAATGAGCGGGAGAGACCAGATACGCAGTATTTT.

This clonotype was seen repeatedly, ten times or more. This chain links TRBV7-2 with TRBJ1-4; D might be TRBD1 (5 bases). Germline CDR1 and CDR2: SGHTA and FQGNSA. The V gene lost 5 bases and the J gene lost 2 bases, with 18 bases spanning the gap. The CDR3 sequence is 17 residues long. The CDR3 spells CASSPRGSLPTNEKLFF. As DNA, the CDR3 is TGTGCCAGCAGCCCCCGGGGGTCCCTGCCGACTAATGAAAAACTGTTTTTT.

Comment on this clonotype: A junction boundary mismatches the germline segment, possibly from a read error. The chain has TRBV7-2 and TRBJ1-3; D is uncertain. Germline CDR1 and CDR2: SGHTA and FQGNSA. This CDR3 has 16 amino acids. The CDR3 protein is CASSPYRGLSGSTIYF. The DNA for the CDR3 is TGCGCCAGCAGCCCTTATCGTGGGCTCTCTGGAAGCACCATATATTTT.

The chain recombines TRBV15 with TRBJ1-5, with D possibly TRBD1 on 6 matching bases. CDR1 is LNHNV, CDR2 YYDKDF, per germline (reference sequence). The ends were cut back, 3 bases at V and 5 bases at J, with 11 bases in the middle. The length of the CDR3 is 14 residues. The DNA for the CDR3 is TGTGCCACCAGCAGCCCGGGGGGCGATCAGCCCCAGCATTTT. Amino acid sequence: CATSSPGGDQPQHF.

This clonotype was detected ten times or more. The chain employs TRBV5-1 and TRBJ1-4, with D possibly being TRBD1 (5 bases). Trimming removed 4 bases at V and 5 bases at J, with 12 bases between. In germline, CDR1 is SGHRS, CDR2 YFSETQ. This CDR3 contains 14 residues. The CDR3 here is CASSPRQPNEKLFF. DNA for the CDR3: TGCGCCAGCAGCCCCCGACAGCCCAATGAAAAACTGTTTTTT.

This clonotype was recorded once. DNA for the CDR3: TGTGCCAGCAGCTTGGCCCCGGGACTAGCGGGTGAGCAGTACTTC. The encoded protein is CASSLAPGLAGEQYF. This chain links TRBV5-4 with TRBJ2-7; 12 bases align to TRBD2. V gave up 0 bases and J gave up 7 bases; unmatched junction bases: 5. Germline CDR1 reads SGHNT; CDR2 reads YYREEE (reference sequence). This CDR3 is built from 15 residues.

Notes on this clonotype: Since a much larger clone is just one base distant, this may be a read error. CDR3 amino acids: CASSFVRGRYEQYF. In DNA, the CDR3 is TGTGCCAGCAGTTTCGTCCGGGGGAGGTACGAGCAGTACTTC. The J gene is TRBJ2-7, the V gene TRBV11-2; a possible D gene is TRBD2 (6 bases). The V gene's germline CDR1 is SGHAT and CDR2 FQNNGV. The CDR3 has 14 amino acids. V lost 6 bases to trimming and J lost 4 bases, with 16 bases between them.

This clonotype was found many times. This rearrangement joins TRBV18 to TRBJ2-5; 8 bases are a match to TRBD1. The ends lost 2 bases at V and 8 bases at J; junction bases unmatched: 10. Germline V lookup: CDR1 KGHSH, CDR2 LQKENI. The CDR3 has 15 residues. Here the CDR3 reads CASSPGGQGFGTQYF. The DNA of the CDR3 is TGTGCCAGCTCACCAGGAGGACAGGGTTTCGGTACCCAGTACTTC.